The 4 T cell receptor beta chains listed next were all sequenced from one sample in a study of T cells in Graves' hyperthyroidism and ophthalmopathy (dated by TCRdb to 2018 to 2020). Libraries were built with multiplex PCR. TCRdb names Illumina HiSeq 2000 as the instrument used. The TCR beta CDR3 regions were amplified from the RNA transcripts. A first-round RT-PCR of the TCR CDR3 used the HTBI primer set with the Qiagen OneStep RT-PCR kit. In TCRdb, the public reads were trimmed at Q25 with fastp and aligned with MiXCR, with productive beta chains retained. When rows share a CDR3 protein, they turn into one entry using the most common DNA and genes. In this sample the table shows about 660,000 distinct CDR3 sequences, about 45% of which occur a single time. Less than 9.5% of the sample is in the top ten clones. Sequenced sample: peripheral blood or thyroid tissue (not recorded which). All receptors derive from an adult man with Graves' disease, either hyperthyroidism or ophthalmopathy (not recorded which).

This clonotype was observed many times. The chain is built from TRBV2 and TRBJ1-2, with D perhaps matching TRBD1 (5 bases). Germline V gives CDR1 SNHLY, CDR2 FYNNEI. The ends were cut back, 9 bases at V and 3 bases at J, with 14 bases in the middle. The CDR3 sequence is 13 residues long. The CDR3, as DNA: TGTGCCAGAATGGGACCTCCAGACTATGGCTACACCTTC. As protein: CARMGPPDYGYTF.

This chain connects TRBV15 to TRBJ1-5; perhaps TRBD1 as D (6 bases). Germline CDR1 and CDR2: LNHNV and YYDKDF (reference sequence). The CDR3 runs 13 residues. The V gene lost 3 bases and the J gene lost 6 bases, with 9 bases spanning the gap. CDR3 loop: CATSSTGTQPQHF. The CDR3 nucleotides read TGTGCCACCAGCAGTACAGGGACTCAGCCCCAGCATTTT.

This clonotype was picked up one time. J is TRBJ1-3 and V is TRBV29-1; possibly TRBD1 for D (5 bases). With 7 bases removed from V and 4 bases from J, the gap between germline ends came to 8 bases. The CDR3 contains 11 residues. Looked up from germline, CDR1 is SQVTM and CDR2 is ANQGSEA. The chain's CDR3 is CSGGVGNTIYF. The CDR3 nucleotides read TGCAGCGGGGGGGTGGGAAACACCATATATTTT.

The chain couples TRBV6-5 to TRBJ2-7; no reliable D call. There are 12 residues in the CDR3. The germline V gene has CDR1 MNHEY and CDR2 SVGAGI. V lost 7 bases, J lost 5 bases, and 12 bases lay in between. The CDR3 reads CASKGLGNEQYF. Written as DNA, the CDR3 is TGTGCCAGCAAAGGGTTGGGCAACGAGCAGTACTTC.